This T cell receptor beta chain was obtained from a study of cytomegalovirus exposure and HLA in healthy donors (dated 2017 in TCRdb). Notes on the research overall: An earlier analysis of roughly 630 of the donors reported approximately 300 Gb of sequence data and around 120 million unique TCR beta sequences from approximately 180 million T cells. An early release that covered fewer than 750 HLA-typed donors contained approximately 320 gigabases of sequencing data and 80 million or so unique TCR sequences. Of the roughly 410 genotyped donors, 65% to 90% were placed in the genetic ancestry cluster associated with self-reported Caucasian donors. The study was designed to test whether signatures of past pathogen exposure could be identified by cataloging public T cell receptors. The T cell repertoires of 666 subjects were profiled by immunosequencing and related to cytomegalovirus serostatus. A separate validation cohort of roughly 130 different subjects was used in addition to the roughly 670-subject first cohort. High-throughput TCR immunosequencing, statistical association of individual TCRs with disease status, and machine learning were combined to predict cytomegalovirus infection status. A later analysis re-analyzed previously published TCR beta repertoires from hundreds of donors and added high-resolution HLA genotyping to study TCR occurrence patterns. In the later analysis, no new phenotypic data were used to find candidate immune exposures; instead, reliance was placed on TCR beta sequences and their occurrence across donors. In an earlier analysis of roughly 600 of the donors, high-throughput TCR beta sequencing was used to judge whether each TCR beta V gene segment behaved as functional or pseudogenic. Donor age, sex, ethnicity and CMV serostatus were compiled together with the repertoire data. In a later genetic analysis, genome-wide SNP genotypes for about three fifths of the 666 donors were used, and that subset was treated as a discovery cohort. All discovery cohort repertoires had been generated using a single sequencing platform. HLA typing included class I and class II loci at four-digit resolution. The number of typed donors differed by locus: about 629-630 for A, B, C, DRB1 and DQB1; approximately 520 for DQA1; 606 for DPA1; and 450 to 480 for DPB1. Because of strong linkage in the cohort, five DR-DQ haplotypes were treated as single units for association and clustering. Among a few hundred genotyped donors of the cohort, an average of about 240,000 unique TCR beta nucleotide sequences were sequenced per donor, 15% to 20% of them non-productive.

Concerning this clone itself: Its antigen remains unidentified.

What the study reported, not specific to this receptor: An association between a missense DCLRE1C variant and V-gene and J-gene trimming of TCR beta chains was found in a later genetic analysis and replicated in an independent cohort. Broadly in line with IMGT annotations, most TCR beta V segments showed up in productive rearrangements about 90% or about 30% of the time in an earlier analysis of several hundred of the donors. According to a later analysis, TCR association rates differed among HLA loci, with DRB1 alleles showing the most associated TCRs and HLA-C alleles showing the fewest. The 87-base-pair reads could not distinguish some IMGT-functional V segments, including TRBV6-2 and TRBV6-3, so those segments were excluded. The classifier was reported to diagnose cytomegalovirus status with high specificity and sensitivity in both the original and validation cohorts. A later analysis found that most CMV-associated TCR beta chains appeared HLA-restricted, with HLA associations seemingly driven largely by CMV exposure. A further reported finding was that TCR beta sequences accurately predicted the HLA-A and HLA-B alleles for most subjects in the first cohort. In this cohort, only TCR beta chains were sequenced, and detectable features were limited by the absence of alpha or paired-chain data. HLA typing was unavailable for some donors at each locus, so association tests used only the typed subset. A group of highly shared sequence variants was considered likely to be a technical artifact of the sequencing pipeline. In a later analysis, HLA-associated TCR beta chains showed more clonal expansion and lower generation probabilities than non-associated chains that were equally common. A total of 150 to 200 TCR beta chains were listed by the study as associated with cytomegalovirus. Most TCR sequences were observed very rarely across donors, whereas some public TCRs were present in many individuals. Linkage disequilibrium might explain the correlated functional status among segregating V segments, but an unknown experimental factor could not be excluded. In a later genetic analysis, fewer N-insertions in productive TCRs were reported among donors in an Asian-associated ancestry cluster than the roughly 700-donor mean. At a false discovery rate of 0.05, a later analysis linked under 20,000 TCR beta sequences to specific HLA alleles. The earlier analysis of about 600 of the donors excluded some 15 rarely observed V segments, including chromosome 9 orphons, because counts were too low. A later analysis reported that several top co-occurrence clusters appeared linked to parvovirus B19, influenza, CMV and Epstein-Barr virus. Immune exposure information for the cohort was limited to CMV serostatus. In vitro tests confirmed that a few of the cytomegalovirus-associated TCR beta chains recognize cytomegalovirus antigens. Presence/absence analyses assumed roughly uniform sequencing depth across donors, an assumption that may not hold. When HLA alleles, especially DR and DQ, strongly co-occurred, attributing TCR associations to individual alleles was difficult. It was suggested by the authors that the approach could potentially be generalized to other disease states and immunological phenotypes.

Libraries were made using the immunoSEQ multiplex PCR assay. For the multiplex PCR, a mixture combining 60 forward primers for TCR Vbeta segments and 13 reverse primers for TCR Jbeta segments was used. The CDR3 region of rearranged TCR beta genes was amplified from genomic DNA with a multiplex PCR assay. On the Illumina HiSeq System, the amplified TCR beta libraries were sequenced as 87-base-pair reads. The authors' analysis ran thus. A later analysis tallied around 82 million unique TCR beta chains across the 666 repertoires, and some 10 million of those chains were shared by two or more donors. Raw reads were error-corrected and collapsed into unique sequences with a nearest-neighbor algorithm that merged closely related sequences to remove PCR and sequencing errors. CDR3 sequences were aligned to IMGT reference sequences to assign V, D and J gene segments. For a sequence to be retained, a match of at least six nucleotides was required to both a V gene segment and a J gene segment. Rearrangements were called productive when the CDR3 lacked stop codons and stayed in frame with V and J; all others were non-productive. Following IMGT convention, CDR3 was defined as the stretch from the second conserved V-encoded cysteine up to the conserved J-encoded phenylalanine. The earlier analysis of some 540 of the donors excluded any sequence lacking an unambiguous match to a single V gene segment. An earlier analysis of a few hundred of the donors classified V segments as functional when productive rearrangements were above 56.7% and as segregating when the standard deviation between donors was above 5%. To diagnose cytomegalovirus status from the catalog of TCR beta chain sequences, a statistical classification framework was built. A later analysis assigned V and J genes by comparing TCR nucleotide sequences with IMGT/GENE-DB human TR gene sequences. In a later analysis, CDR3 sequences and most-parsimonious VDJ recombination scenarios were assigned using the TCRdist pipeline. In a later analysis, each TCR beta chain was defined by its CDR3 amino acid sequence together with its V-gene family, and reads without a unique V-gene family were excluded. A later analysis removed several hundred highly shared, low-generation-probability nucleotide sequences to deal with suspected cross-contamination and a sequencing artifact. A later analysis calculated a clonal expansion index for each public chain from normalized within-repertoire ranks of inferred template counts. Generation probabilities in a later analysis came from a VDJ recombination model fitted to out-of-frame rearrangements, and those results were checked against IGoR. A later analysis scored TCR-TCR, TCR-HLA and TCR-CMV co-occurrence with hypergeometric tests, applying a repertoire-size bias correction to TCR pairs. In a later analysis, false discovery rates were estimated by permuting HLA or CMV assignments 20 times. In a later analysis, co-occurring TCRs were grouped using DBSCAN, and TCRdist sequence similarity was added for clustering within HLA-allele-positive subsets. Co-occurrence clustering excluded repertoires with fewer than 30,000 or more than 120,000 public chains, plus five with anomalous nucleotide sharing. In TCRdb, the immuneACCESS table is reduced to in-frame sequences with V and J assigned. These tables do not hold every clone; where another copy was compared, an unresolved V gene accounts for under half, and the others remain unexplained. V and J calls and clone size are those listed in that table; D and trimming were worked out from the DNA. The sample's table lists a count of approximately 140,000 clones. The ten largest clones add up to about 1.6% of the sample.

In total, roughly 710 healthy bone marrow donors made up the cohort. All cohort members were sampled while nominally healthy, although unrecorded immune exposures were likely present. The donor tested CMV seronegative and was one of the 352 seronegative cohort members. Every donor gave a peripheral blood sample, and the peripheral blood mononuclear cells from that sample were used for TCR beta sequencing. Genomic DNA extraction from the blood cell samples was performed with the Qiagen DNeasy Blood Extraction Kit. The germline ends are 9 bases apart after V is trimmed by 3 bases and J by 0 bases. Sequences MDHEN (CDR1) and SYDVKM (CDR2) are obtained from the germline V gene. Taken from cysteine to phenylalanine, the CDR3 has 15 residues. The read is trimmed to its CDR3 DNA, 45 bases read in frame from base 1.

Recombination linked TRBV28 to TRBJ2-1; the D segment cannot be called with confidence. Sequencing was done on a sample of PBMCs. This TCR came from a woman aged 45-60 years in good health and CMV-seronegative. Here the CDR3 is given as CASSFYDSSYNEQFF. The DNA sequence reads TGTGCCAGCAGTTTTTACGATAGCTCCTACAATGAGCAGTTCTTC.